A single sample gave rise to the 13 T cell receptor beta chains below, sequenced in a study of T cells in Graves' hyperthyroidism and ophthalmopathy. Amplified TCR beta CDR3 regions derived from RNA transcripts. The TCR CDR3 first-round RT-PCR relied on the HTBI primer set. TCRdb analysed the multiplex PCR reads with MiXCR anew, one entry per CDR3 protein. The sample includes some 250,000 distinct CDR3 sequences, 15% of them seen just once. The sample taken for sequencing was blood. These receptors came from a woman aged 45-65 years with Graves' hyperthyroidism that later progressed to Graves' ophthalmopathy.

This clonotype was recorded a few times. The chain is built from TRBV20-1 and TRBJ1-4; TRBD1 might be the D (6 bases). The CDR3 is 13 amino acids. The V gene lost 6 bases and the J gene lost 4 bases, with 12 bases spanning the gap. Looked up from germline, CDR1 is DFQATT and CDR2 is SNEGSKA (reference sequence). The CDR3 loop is CSALGGDNEKLFF. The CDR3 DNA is TGCAGTGCCCTAGGGGGGGATAATGAAAAACTGTTTTTT.

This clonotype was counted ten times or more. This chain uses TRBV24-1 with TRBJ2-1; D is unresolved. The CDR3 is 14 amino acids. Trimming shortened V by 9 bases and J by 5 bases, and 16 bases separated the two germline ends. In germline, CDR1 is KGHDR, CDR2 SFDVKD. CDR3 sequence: CATQLPAPHNEQFF. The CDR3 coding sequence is TGTGCCACCCAACTACCAGCACCTCACAATGAGCAGTTCTTC.

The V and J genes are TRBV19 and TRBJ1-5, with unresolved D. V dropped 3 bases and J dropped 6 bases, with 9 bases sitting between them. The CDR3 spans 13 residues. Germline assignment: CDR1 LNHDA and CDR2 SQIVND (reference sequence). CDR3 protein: CASSMGRGQPQHF. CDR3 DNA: TGTGCCAGTAGTATGGGCAGAGGTCAGCCCCAGCATTTT.

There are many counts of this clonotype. The CDR3 loop is CATSDPGGEQFF. The CDR3 nucleotides read TGTGCCACCAGTGACCCAGGGGGTGAGCAGTTCTTC. The rearrangement joins TRBV24-1 to TRBJ2-1, with TRBD1 identical over 7 bases. V lost 4 bases to trimming and J lost 9 bases; unmatched junction nucleotides: 2. Germline V gene data show CDR1 as KGHDR and CDR2 as SFDVKD. The CDR3 spans 12 residues.

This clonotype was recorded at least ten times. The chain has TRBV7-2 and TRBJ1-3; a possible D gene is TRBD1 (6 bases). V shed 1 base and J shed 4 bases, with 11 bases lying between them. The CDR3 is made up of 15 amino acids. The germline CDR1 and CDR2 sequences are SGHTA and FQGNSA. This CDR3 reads CASSLDGGLGNTIYF. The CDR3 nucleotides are TGTGCCAGCAGCTTAGACGGGGGGCTAGGAAACACCATATATTTT. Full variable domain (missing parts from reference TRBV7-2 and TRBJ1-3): GAGVSQSPSNKVTEKGKDVELRCDPISGHTALYWYRQSLGQGLEFLIYFQGNSAPDKSGLPSDRFSAERTGGSVSTLTIQRTQQEDSAVYLCASSLDGGLGNTIYFGEGSWLTVV.

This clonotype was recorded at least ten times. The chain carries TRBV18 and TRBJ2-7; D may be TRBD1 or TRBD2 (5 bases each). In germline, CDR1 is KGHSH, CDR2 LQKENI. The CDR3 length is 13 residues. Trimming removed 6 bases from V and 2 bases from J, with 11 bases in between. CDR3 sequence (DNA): TGTGCCAGCTCCCAGGGACGGGCCTACGAGCAGTACTTC. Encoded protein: CASSQGRAYEQYF.

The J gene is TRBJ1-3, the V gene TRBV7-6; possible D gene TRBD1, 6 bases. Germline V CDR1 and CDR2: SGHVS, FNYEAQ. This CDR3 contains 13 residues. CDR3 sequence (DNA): TGTGTCCCGGGGGGGGCCGCAGAAAACACCATATATTTT. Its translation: CVPGGAAENTIYF.

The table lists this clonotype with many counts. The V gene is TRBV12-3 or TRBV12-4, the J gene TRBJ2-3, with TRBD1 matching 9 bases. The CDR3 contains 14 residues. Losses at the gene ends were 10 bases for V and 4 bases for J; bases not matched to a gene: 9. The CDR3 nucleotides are TGTGCCACCCTGGACAGGGGAATATCAGATACGCAGTATTTT. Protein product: CATLDRGISDTQYF.

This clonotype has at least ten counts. The DNA for the CDR3 is TGTGCCAGCAGTTCTAGACAGGTGGATGGCTACACCTTC. This gives the protein CASSSRQVDGYTF. The J gene is TRBJ1-2, the V gene TRBV12-3 or TRBV12-4, with a weak D call TRBD1 (6 bases). V was shortened by 4 bases and J by 6 bases, with 12 bases between the two germline ends. CDR3 size: 13 residues.

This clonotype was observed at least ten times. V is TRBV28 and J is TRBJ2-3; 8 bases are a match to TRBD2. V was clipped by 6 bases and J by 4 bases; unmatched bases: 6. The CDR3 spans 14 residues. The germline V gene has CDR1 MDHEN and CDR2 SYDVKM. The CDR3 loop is CASSQTSVSDTQYF. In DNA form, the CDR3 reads TGTGCCAGCAGCCAGACTAGCGTTTCAGATACGCAGTATTTT.

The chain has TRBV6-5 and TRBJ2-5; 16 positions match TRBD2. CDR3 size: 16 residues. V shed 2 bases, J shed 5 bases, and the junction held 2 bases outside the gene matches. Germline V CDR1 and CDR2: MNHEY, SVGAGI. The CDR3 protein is CASSYRGLAGGETQYF. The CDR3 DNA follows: TGTGCCAGCAGTTACCGGGGACTAGCGGGAGGGGAGACCCAGTACTTC.

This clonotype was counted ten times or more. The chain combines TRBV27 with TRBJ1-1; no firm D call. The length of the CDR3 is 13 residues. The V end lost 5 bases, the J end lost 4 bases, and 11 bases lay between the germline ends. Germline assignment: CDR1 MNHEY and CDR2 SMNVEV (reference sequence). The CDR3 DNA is TGTGCCAGCAGTCAAAAACGGCGCACTGAAGCTTTCTTT. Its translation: CASSQKRRTEAFF.

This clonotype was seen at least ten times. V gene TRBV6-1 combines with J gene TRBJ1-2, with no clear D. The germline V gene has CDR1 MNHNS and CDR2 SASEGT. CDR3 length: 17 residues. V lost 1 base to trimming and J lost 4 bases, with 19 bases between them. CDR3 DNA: TGTGCCAGCAGTGAAGGGCCATTGGCAGTGACCCTCTATGGCTACACCTTC. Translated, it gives CASSEGPLAVTLYGYTF.